These 26 T cell receptor beta chains share one sample of origin, sequenced in a study of blood T cell repertoires in COVID-19. Using immunoSEQ multiplex PCR, the repertoire was profiled, and TCRdb retains in-frame clones only, with some absent. The sample lists about 80,000 clones, around 80% seen once, with roughly a third in the top ten. The sample consisted of peripheral blood. All receptors derive from a man in his fifties or sixties with COVID-19, enrolled during active disease.

The genes are TRBV5-1 and TRBJ2-5, with 13 bases fitting TRBD2. CDR3 length: 15 residues. V dropped 9 bases and J dropped 2; count of bases not matched to a gene: 7. Looked up from germline, CDR1 is SGHRS and CDR2 is YFSETQ. The CDR3 sequence is CATTMGLAGQETQYF. The CDR3 bases are TGCGCCACCACGATGGGACTAGCGGGACAAGAGACCCAGTACTTC. The full variable domain, rest sourced from reference TRBV5-1 and TRBJ2-5, is KAGVTQTPRYLIKTRGQQVTLSCSPISGHRSVSWYQQTPGQGLQFLFEYFSETQRNKGNFPGRFSGRQFSNSRSEMNVSTLELGDSALYLCATTMGLAGQETQYFGPGTRLLVL.

Remarks on this clone: Additional DNA sequences in this sample encode the identical CDR3. The chain links TRBV7-9 to TRBJ1-1; 8 bases line up with TRBD1. The CDR3 covers 15 residues. Trimming took 1 base from V and 5 from J; bases not matched to a gene: 6. CDR1 is SEHNR, CDR2 FQNEAQ, per germline (reference sequence). The CDR3: CASSLGDRGGTEAFF. The DNA of the CDR3 is TGTGCCAGCAGCTTAGGTGACAGGGGCGGGACTGAAGCTTTCTTT.

V usage is TRBV7-2 and J usage is TRBJ2-7, with D possibly TRBD2 on 5 matching bases. CDR3 length: 16 residues. Trimming pared 4 bases from V and 7 bases from J, leaving 23 bases between. From germline, CDR1 is SGHTA and CDR2 FQGNSA. The CDR3 loop reads CASSSDSLETIKEQYF. CDR3 DNA: TGTGCCAGCAGCTCCGACTCACTAGAGACAATTAAAGAGCAGTACTTC.

The chain employs TRBV24-1 and TRBJ2-1, with D maybe TRBD1 (5 bases). CDR3 size: 15 residues. V lost 4 bases and J lost 5, with 14 bases in between. Germline V lookup: CDR1 KGHDR, CDR2 SFDVKD. CDR3 residues: CATSDSEQAHNEQFF. For the CDR3, the DNA is TGTGCCACCAGTGACTCCGAACAGGCACACAATGAGCAGTTCTTC.

This clone was observed a few times. This chain joins TRBV19 and TRBJ2-1, with TRBD2 identical over 8 bases. Per germline, CDR1 LNHDA and CDR2 SQIVND (reference sequence). Unmatched junction bases numbered 8, after V lost 1 base and J lost 15 bases. There are 13 residues in the CDR3. CDR3: CASSIAGTSSLFF. For the CDR3, the DNA is TGTGCCAGTAGTATAGCTGGGACTAGTTCTCTGTTCTTC.

This clone has just one count. V usage is TRBV6-1 and J usage is TRBJ2-7; 7 nucleotides align to TRBD1. V lost 3 bases, J lost 2 bases, and 7 bases stayed unmatched. Germline V gene lookup returns CDR1 MNHNS and CDR2 SASEGT. The CDR3 is 15 amino acids. In nucleotides, the CDR3 is TGTGCCAGCAGTGATACAGGGGAAGGAACCTACGAGCAGTACTTC. It codes for CASSDTGEGTYEQYF.

J is TRBJ2-5 and V is TRBV6-5; TRBD2 agrees at 8 bases. The germline gives CDR1 MNHEY, CDR2 SVGAGI. This CDR3 contains 15 residues. J gave up 5 bases and V 1 base, and 6 bases lay outside the gene matches. The CDR3 DNA sequence: TGTGCCAGCAGTTACTTAAGCGGGAGTAGGGAGACCCAGTACTTC. This gives the protein CASSYLSGSRETQYF.

The chain recombines TRBV18 with TRBJ2-3, with TRBD2 matching over 9 bases. CDR1 is KGHSH, CDR2 LQKENI, per germline. The CDR3 contains 17 residues. V lost 3 bases to trimming and J lost 3 bases; unmatched junction nucleotides: 10. CDR3 loop: CASSPGTSPLRTDTQYF. CDR3 coding DNA: TGTGCCAGCTCACCCGGGACTAGCCCCTTGAGAACAGATACGCAGTATTTT.

The CDR3 is CASSPDRNQPQHF. The CDR3 region has the DNA TGTGCCAGCAGCCCAGACAGAAATCAGCCCCAGCATTTT. The chain carries TRBV6-5 and TRBJ1-5; maybe TRBD1 (5 bases). This CDR3 contains 13 residues. The germline V and J ends were trimmed by 6 bases and 4 bases, with 10 bases remaining between them. Germline CDR1 is MNHEY and CDR2 is SVGAGI.

The J gene is TRBJ2-1, the V gene TRBV6-1; D uncertain. This CDR3 has 13 amino acids. Germline values: CDR1 MNHNS, CDR2 SASEGT. Between the trimmed V and J ends, which lost 2 bases and 4 bases, there was a span of 6 bases. The CDR3 protein is CASSEHSYNEQFF. The CDR3, as DNA: TGTGCCAGCAGTGAACATAGTTACAATGAGCAGTTCTTC.

This clone was seen a handful of times. The rearrangement uses TRBV19 and TRBJ2-2, with D perhaps matching TRBD1 (6 bases). The V end lost 6 bases, the J end lost 4 bases, and 15 bases lay between the germline ends. The CDR3 covers 15 residues. CDR1 and CDR2 (germline): LNHDA, SQIVND (reference sequence). The CDR3 loop is CASRAQTGFTGELFF. The CDR3 bases are TGTGCCAGTAGGGCACAAACAGGGTTCACCGGGGAGCTGTTTTTT. Full variable domain (rest looked up from reference TRBV19 and TRBJ2-2): DGGITQSPKYLFRKEGQNVTLSCEQNLNHDAMYWYRQDPGQGLRLIYYSQIVNDFQKGDIAEGYSVSREKKESFPLTVTSAQKNPTAFYLCASRAQTGFTGELFFGEGSRLTVL.

In regard to this clone: The junction departs from the called germline gene at one end, perhaps through a read error. The V gene is TRBV6-5, the J gene TRBJ2-1, with 10 bases that match TRBD2. CDR1 and CDR2 (germline): MNHEY, SVGAGI. The CDR3 consists of 13 residues. CDR3 in amino acids: CATRTGIAGGSLF. For the CDR3, the DNA is TGTGCCACCAGAACCGGGATAGCGGGAGGTTCACTCTTC.

The chain is built from TRBV5-6 and TRBJ2-3, with D possibly being TRBD2 (6 bases). V lost 0 bases to trimming and J lost 3 bases, with 11 bases between them. The CDR3 is made up of 15 amino acids. From germline, CDR1 is SGHDT and CDR2 YYEEEE. The CDR3 region is CASSLVGGNTDTQYF. In DNA form, the CDR3 reads TGTGCCAGCAGCTTGGTGGGGGGAAATACAGATACGCAGTATTTT.

This clone was picked up one time. This sample also contains other DNA sequences that code for the same CDR3. The chain links TRBV6-5 to TRBJ1-2; TRBD1 is a possible D gene (6 bases). V was clipped by 9 bases and J by 2 bases, with 16 bases between them. Germline CDR1 and CDR2: MNHEY and SVGAGI. CDR3 length: 14 amino acids. The CDR3 DNA reads as TGTGCCAGTACTCCAGGACAGCGAAACTATGGCTACACCTTC. It codes for CASTPGQRNYGYTF.

J is TRBJ2-7 and V is TRBV7-3, with a tentative D call TRBD2 (5 bases). The germline CDR1 and CDR2 sequences are SGHTA and FQGTGA. CDR3 length: 14 amino acids. The ends were cut back, 5 bases at V and 2 bases at J, with 13 bases in the middle. The CDR3 sequence: CASSPMTGTYEQYF. CDR3 nucleotide sequence: TGTGCCAGCAGCCCTATGACCGGGACCTACGAGCAGTACTTC.

The gene calls are TRBV20-1 and TRBJ1-1; 7 bases agree with TRBD1. Losses at the gene ends were 3 bases for V and 1 base for J; bases not matched to a gene: 11. This CDR3 has 16 residues. Germline V gene data show CDR1 as DFQATT and CDR2 as SNEGSKA (reference sequence). CDR3 amino acids: CSASLTGAASNTEAFF. CDR3 bases: TGCAGTGCTAGTTTAACAGGGGCCGCTTCGAACACTGAAGCTTTCTTT.

The chain joins TRBV9 to TRBJ1-1; possible D gene TRBD1, 6 bases. The V end lost 0 bases, the J end lost 5 bases, and 14 bases lay between the germline ends. The length of the CDR3 is 15 residues. Looked up from germline, CDR1 is SGDLS and CDR2 is YYNGEE. CDR3 region: CASSVDRQGRTEAFF. The CDR3 DNA reads TGTGCCAGCAGCGTAGATCGTCAGGGGAGAACTGAAGCTTTCTTT.

The genes are TRBV7-9 and TRBJ2-1; 11 bases map to TRBD2. With 5 bases clipped from V and 5 bases from J, the junction kept 2 bases outside the gene matches. This CDR3 comprises 14 residues. Germline CDR1 reads SEHNR; CDR2 reads FQNEAQ (reference sequence). CDR3 amino acids: CASSRLAGNNEQFF. CDR3 DNA sequence: TGTGCCAGCAGCCGACTAGCGGGGAACAATGAGCAGTTCTTC. The full variable domain, its missing parts supplied by reference TRBV7-9 and TRBJ2-1, is DTGVSQNPRHKITKRGQNVTFRCDPISEHNRLYWYRQTLGQGPEFLTYFQNEAQLEKSRLLSDRFSAERPKGSFSTLEIQRTEQGDSAMYLCASSRLAGNNEQFFGPGTRLTVL.

This clone was found once. CDR3 nucleotide sequence: TGTGCCATCAGTGAGGAGGGGACAGGGGGAGAGACCCAGTACTTC. Residues: CAISEEGTGGETQYF. V gene TRBV10-3 combines with J gene TRBJ2-5; 11 bases line up with TRBD1. Germline CDR1 ENHRY, CDR2 SYGVKD. The CDR3 sequence is 15 residues long. V shed 2 bases, J shed 4 bases, and the junction held 3 bases outside the gene matches.

As for this clone: A read error may account for a junction end that differs from germline. V and J are TRBV7-9 and TRBJ2-1, with 12 nucleotides matching TRBD2. The CDR3 contains 14 residues. The V gene's germline CDR1 is SEHNR and CDR2 FQNEAQ (reference sequence). The CDR3 coding sequence is TGTGCCAGCAGCCTAGCGGGAGGGTCTCTCGAGCAGTTCTTC. Translation gives CASSLAGGSLEQFF.

This clone has a single count. This chain connects TRBV30 to TRBJ1-5; the D is unclear. The germline gives CDR1 GTSNPN, CDR2 SVGIG (reference sequence). The CDR3 spans 13 residues. V was trimmed by 3 bases and J by 0 bases, leaving 6 bases between them. DNA of the CDR3: TGTGCCTGGAGACAAGATAGCAATCAGCCCCAGCATTTT. As protein: CAWRQDSNQPQHF.

The chain uses TRBV11-3 and TRBJ2-2; no definite D call. From germline, CDR1 is SGHNT and CDR2 YENEEA. CDR3 length equals 14 residues. The V end lost 5 bases, the J end lost 0 bases, and 7 bases lay between the germline ends. CDR3 DNA sequence: TGTGCCAGCAGCCCCTCTTCGAACACCGGGGAGCTGTTTTTT. As protein: CASSPSSNTGELFF.

The chain links TRBV6-6 to TRBJ2-5, with 8 bases identical to TRBD1. Germline CDR1 reads MNHNY; CDR2 reads SVGAGI (reference sequence). The ends lost 6 bases at V and 2 bases at J; junction bases unmatched: 2. The CDR3 sequence is 13 residues long. The CDR3 sequence is CASRGQGQETQYF. The CDR3 DNA sequence: TGTGCCAGCAGAGGACAGGGACAAGAGACCCAGTACTTC.

This chain joins TRBV9 and TRBJ2-7; tentative D call: TRBD1 (6 bases). V lost 6 bases to trimming and J lost 7 bases, with 23 bases between them. The CDR3 totals 15 residues. From germline, CDR1 is SGDLS and CDR2 YYNGEE. For the CDR3, the DNA is TGTGCCAGCAACTCAGGCGGTGCAGGGGTGAGAGAGCAGTACTTC. Its translation: CASNSGGAGVREQYF.

The chain has TRBV7-9 and TRBJ1-1; perhaps TRBD1 as D (6 bases). CDR3 length: 14 residues. In germline, CDR1 is SEHNR, CDR2 FQNEAQ (reference sequence). V dropped 5 bases and J dropped 5 bases, with 15 bases sitting between them. DNA for the CDR3: TGTGCCAGCAGCCCCGGACAGTGGGGGACTGAAGCTTTCTTT. This translates into CASSPGQWGTEAFF.

This clone was found once. This sequence joins TRBV18 and TRBJ1-1; TRBD1 is a possible D gene (6 bases). The CDR3 consists of 16 residues. V was trimmed by 3 bases and J by 1 base, leaving 15 bases between them. Germline-derived CDR1 and CDR2 are KGHSH and LQKENI. The DNA of the CDR3 is TGTGCCAGCTCACCGGGGGCAAACCCCCGGAACACTGAAGCTTTCTTT. Its translation is CASSPGANPRNTEAFF.